The 29 T cell receptor beta chains reported below all come from one sample, sequenced in a study of cytomegalovirus exposure and HLA in healthy donors. The PCR used 60 Vbeta and 13 Jbeta primers. Sequencing was performed with immunoSEQ multiplex PCR; in TCRdb, only in-frame clones are kept and a portion is missing. The repertoire has about 98,000 clones, around 80% of them found once; the top ten carry over 15%. The source material was PBMCs. These receptor sequences come from a man in his sixties in good health and CMV-seropositive.

Of note for this clone: A junction end diverges from the germline sequence, so it may reflect a read error. The genes are TRBV20-1 and TRBJ1-1, with a weak D call TRBD1 (5 bases). Germline V gene lookup returns CDR1 DFQATT and CDR2 SNEGSKA (reference sequence). The CDR3 contains 11 residues. The CDR3, as DNA: TGCAGTGCTAGGGACAACACTGAAGCTTCCTTT. It translates to CSARDNTEASF.

This clone showed up just once. The V call is TRBV14, the J call TRBJ1-2; 7 bases fit TRBD1. With V trimmed by 4 bases and J by 5 bases, 4 bases remained unmatched. The CDR3 runs to 13 residues. The germline gives CDR1 SGHDN, CDR2 FVKESK. CDR3 sequence (DNA): TGTGCCAGCAGCCGGGACAGAAAGTATGGCTACACCTTC. It encodes CASSRDRKYGYTF.

In its sample, this clone was seen once. The J gene is TRBJ1-2, the V gene TRBV7-8; D gene uncertain. The CDR3 has 13 amino acids. CDR1 and CDR2 (germline): SGHVS, FQNEAQ. Trimming cost V 3 bases and J 4 bases, with 9 bases left between them. The CDR3 sequence: CASSFDAAYGYTF. Written as DNA, the CDR3 is TGTGCCAGCAGCTTCGATGCGGCCTATGGCTACACCTTC. Drawing the rest from reference TRBV7-8 and TRBJ1-2, the complete variable domain is GAGVSQSPRYKVAKRGQDVALRCDPISGHVSLFWYQQALGQGPEFLTYFQNEAQLDKSGLPSDRFFAERPEGSVSTLKIQRTQQEDSAVYLCASSFDAAYGYTFGSGTRLTVV.

The J gene is TRBJ2-7, the V gene TRBV4-3, with TRBD1 matching over 8 bases. The junction had 2 bases not matched to a gene; V was cut back by 3 bases and J by 1 base. The CDR3 runs 14 residues. Germline CDR1 reads LGHNA; CDR2 reads YSLEER. CDR3: CASSHRTGSYEQYF. CDR3 DNA sequence: TGCGCCAGCAGCCATAGGACAGGGTCCTACGAGCAGTACTTC.

The CDR3 DNA follows: TGTGCCAGCAGCCTCCGGCCGGGACTCGAAGAGACCCAGTACTTC. Translated, it gives CASSLRPGLEETQYF. This sequence joins TRBV7-2 and TRBJ2-5, with a weak D call TRBD2 (6 bases). The CDR3 is 15 amino acids. Trimming shortened V by 5 bases and J by 3 bases, and 16 bases separated the two germline ends. CDR1 is SGHTA, CDR2 FQGNSA, per germline.

The chain has TRBV4-1 and TRBJ2-5; 7 bases align to TRBD1. J was trimmed by 11 bases and V by 0 bases; bases with no gene match: 9. Germline CDR1 is MGHRA and CDR2 is YSYEKL. The CDR3 length is 14 residues. DNA of the CDR3: TGCGCCAGCAGCCAAGATAGACAGGGATGGGAGCAGTACTTC. Translating it yields CASSQDRQGWEQYF.

The rearrangement joins TRBV9 to TRBJ2-7; the D gene is possibly TRBD1 (5 bases). The CDR3 runs to 14 residues. The germline CDR1 and CDR2 sequences are SGDLS and YYNGEE. The V and J ends lost 1 base and 0 bases respectively, with 8 bases between them. The CDR3 is CASSVRGNSYEQYF. The CDR3 nucleotides are TGTGCCAGCAGCGTAAGGGGCAACTCCTACGAGCAGTACTTC. Using reference TRBV9 and TRBJ2-7 for the parts outside the CDR3, the full variable domain is DSGVTQTPKHLITATGQRVTLRCSPRSGDLSVYWYQQSLDQGLQFLIQYYNGEERAKGNILERFSAQQFPDLHSELNLSSLELGDSALYFCASSVRGNSYEQYFGPGTRLTVT.

The V gene is TRBV6-1, the J gene TRBJ1-5; weak D call: TRBD1 (5 bases). The CDR3 contains 14 residues. Deletions cut 7 bases from V and 2 bases from J, with 12 bases between. CDR1 is MNHNS and CDR2 is SASEGT in the germline V gene. The CDR3 here is CASTSRVRNQPQHF. The CDR3 DNA is TGTGCCAGCACATCCAGGGTTCGCAATCAGCCCCAGCATTTT.

The CDR3 spells CASSPRTGGLNTGELFF. The CDR3 DNA is TGTGCCAGCAGCCCGAGGACAGGGGGCTTGAACACCGGGGAGCTGTTTTTT. This chain connects TRBV14 to TRBJ2-2; 11 nucleotides match TRBD1. Germline trimming cut 4 bases from V and 1 base from J; bases unmatched to any gene: 5. In germline, CDR1 is SGHDN, CDR2 FVKESK. The CDR3 is 17 amino acids.

The chain recombines TRBV20-1 with TRBJ1-1; D remains ambiguous. Germline lookup yields CDR1 DFQATT and CDR2 SNEGSKA (reference sequence). This CDR3 has 11 residues. V dropped 5 bases and J dropped 1 base, with 5 bases sitting between them. The CDR3 spells CSASENTEAFF. As DNA, the CDR3 is TGCAGTGCTTCAGAGAACACTGAAGCTTTCTTT.

The chain couples TRBV28 to TRBJ1-2; a weak D match, TRBD1 (6 bases). V dropped 9 bases and J dropped 7 bases, with 18 bases sitting between them. The CDR3 has 13 amino acids. Germline-derived CDR1 and CDR2 are MDHEN and SYDVKM. CDR3 bases: TGTGCCAGTGCCCCGATGACAGGCGGTGGCTACACCTTC. This sequence encodes CASAPMTGGGYTF.

The V gene is TRBV7-2, the J gene TRBJ1-5, with D perhaps TRBD1 (6 bases). The ends were cut back, 2 bases at V and 1 base at J, with 15 bases in the middle. The CDR3 covers 17 residues. Germline V gene sequence: CDR1 SGHTA, CDR2 FQGNSA. CDR3 region: CASSLYGPTGSNQPQHF. In DNA form, the CDR3 reads TGTGCCAGCAGCTTATATGGGCCAACAGGGAGCAATCAGCCCCAGCATTTT. Together with reference TRBV7-2 and TRBJ1-5, the CDR3 gives the full variable domain: GAGVSQSPSNKVTEKGKDVELRCDPISGHTALYWYRQSLGQGLEFLIYFQGNSAPDKSGLPSDRFSAERTGGSVSTLTIQRTQQEDSAVYLCASSLYGPTGSNQPQHFGDGTRLSIL.

The chain couples TRBV5-1 to TRBJ2-3, with 16 bases aligning to TRBD2. V was clipped by 4 bases and J by 3 bases; unmatched bases: 5. The length of the CDR3 is 17 residues. Germline values: CDR1 SGHRS, CDR2 YFSETQ. CDR3: CASSGTSGGASTDTQYF. CDR3 bases: TGCGCCAGCAGCGGGACTAGCGGGGGGGCCTCGACAGATACGCAGTATTTT.

The chain uses TRBV30 and TRBJ2-7; D is possibly TRBD2 (5 bases). The germline V gene encodes CDR1 GTSNPN and CDR2 SVGIG (reference sequence). The CDR3 covers 15 residues. Trimming pared 1 base from V and 2 bases from J, leaving 15 bases between. CDR3 loop: CAWSGRRLAAYEQYF. The CDR3, as DNA: TGTGCCTGGAGTGGCCGCCGGCTAGCAGCCTACGAGCAGTACTTC.

The rearrangement links TRBV12-5 to TRBJ1-4; 7 nucleotides agree with TRBD1. The trim removed 2 bases at V and 3 bases at J, leaving 3 bases unmatched. CDR1 and CDR2 from the germline V gene are LGHNT and FRNRAP. The CDR3 loop spans 15 amino acids. Here the CDR3 DNA reads TGTGCTAGTGGTTTGCCCGGGACAGCTAATGAAAAACTGTTTTTT. This codes for CASGLPGTANEKLFF.

This chain joins TRBV25-1 and TRBJ2-2; TRBD1 agrees at 8 bases. The CDR3 runs to 15 residues. The V and J ends lost 8 bases and 5 bases, in that order; junction bases with no gene match: 10. Per germline, CDR1 MGHDK and CDR2 SYGVNS. The CDR3 here is CASEGQVKGTGELFF. The CDR3 nucleotides are TGTGCCAGCGAGGGACAGGTTAAGGGAACCGGGGAGCTGTTTTTT.

This clone was detected once. This chain connects TRBV5-1 to TRBJ2-1, with unresolved D. The germline CDR1 and CDR2 sequences are SGHRS and YFSETQ. V lost 0 bases, J lost 3 bases, and 7 bases lay in between. CDR3 length: 14 residues. The CDR3 DNA follows: TGCGCCAGCAGCTTGGACCGCGTCTACAATGAGCAGTTCTTC. Amino acids: CASSLDRVYNEQFF.

The gene calls are TRBV6-5 and TRBJ2-7, with 9 positions matching TRBD1. The CDR3 runs 15 residues. The V segment lost 5 bases and the J segment 5 bases; nucleotides outside the gene matches: 10. Per germline, CDR1 MNHEY and CDR2 SVGAGI. The CDR3 DNA is TGTGCCAGCAGTCTTTCCGGGACAGGGAACGACGAGCAGTACTTC. As protein: CASSLSGTGNDEQYF.

This clone was seen more than once but under ten times. The gene calls are TRBV28 and TRBJ1-4; the match to TRBD1 covers 9 bases. The trim removed 5 bases at V and 8 bases at J, leaving 9 bases unmatched. Germline V gene lookup returns CDR1 MDHEN and CDR2 SYDVKM. This CDR3 is 15 amino acids long. The CDR3 protein is CASSTLGTGLEKLFF. CDR3 coding DNA: TGTGCCAGCAGTACCCTCGGGACAGGGCTCGAAAAACTGTTTTTT. Combining the CDR3 with reference TRBV28 and TRBJ1-4 gives the whole variable domain DVKVTQSSRYLVKRTGEKVFLECVQDMDHENMFWYRQDPGLGLRLIYFSYDVKMKEKGDIPEGYSVSREKKERFSLILESASTNQTSMYLCASSTLGTGLEKLFFGSGTQLSVL.

The rearrangement uses TRBV5-4 and TRBJ2-3, with 11 bases aligning to TRBD2. Losses at the gene ends were 1 base for V and 3 bases for J; bases not matched to a gene: 4. The CDR3 contains 16 residues. Germline V lookup: CDR1 SGHNT, CDR2 YYREEE (reference sequence). The chain's CDR3 is CASSLRLAGRTDTQYF. CDR3 bases: TGTGCCAGCAGCTTGAGACTAGCGGGGAGGACAGATACGCAGTATTTT.

The gene calls are TRBV2 and TRBJ2-1, with D tentatively TRBD1 (5 bases). V gave up 1 base and J gave up 6 bases, with 10 bases separating them. This CDR3 has 14 residues. Germline-derived CDR1 and CDR2 are SNHLY and FYNNEI. The CDR3 DNA is TGTGCCAGCAGTGAAGGGGGCGTGGGCAATGAGCAGTTCTTC. Translated: CASSEGGVGNEQFF. Looking up the rest from reference TRBV2 and TRBJ2-1 gives the full variable domain: EPEVTQTPSHQVTQMGQEVILRCVPISNHLYFYWYRQILGQKVEFLVSFYNNEISEKSEIFDDQFSVERPDGSNFTLKIRSTKLEDSAMYFCASSEGGVGNEQFFGPGTRLTVL.

This clone was detected a few times. This chain links TRBV19 with TRBJ2-3; TRBD2 aligns across 16 bases. The CDR3 is 16 residues long. CDR1 LNHDA and CDR2 SQIVND come from the germline V gene (reference sequence). V shed 5 bases and J 6 bases; nucleotides not matched to a gene: 5. CDR3 region: CASSGTSGGAVDTQYF. CDR3 DNA: TGTGCCAGTAGTGGGACTAGCGGGGGGGCGGTGGATACGCAGTATTTT.

The V gene is TRBV25-1, the J gene TRBJ1-2; D possibly corresponds to TRBD1 (5 bases). The CDR3 length is 14 residues. The V end lost 7 bases, the J end lost 4 bases, and 16 bases lay between the germline ends. Germline CDR1 reads MGHDK; CDR2 reads SYGVNS. CDR3 nucleotides: TGTGCCAGCAATCCCGGAGGGGTGGGCTATGGCTACACCTTC. It yields the protein CASNPGGVGYGYTF.

As for this clone: One end of the junction fails to match germline, which may point to a read error. The V gene is TRBV5-1, the J gene TRBJ2-1; D is possibly TRBD2 (5 bases). The CDR3 has 15 residues. Germline loops: CDR1 SGHRS, CDR2 YFSETQ. DNA of the CDR3: TGCGCCAGCAGCTTAACCTGGGAGAAATACAGTGAGCAGTTCTTC. Protein: CASSLTWEKYSEQFF.

This clone occurred a few times. V and J are TRBV13 and TRBJ2-3, with 11 bases that match TRBD1. Losses at the gene ends were 4 bases for V and 2 bases for J; bases not matched to a gene: 5. CDR1 is PRHDT and CDR2 is FYEKMQ in the germline V gene (reference sequence). The CDR3 is made up of 16 amino acids. This CDR3 reads CASSYRTGGLTDTQYF. The CDR3 DNA reads as TGTGCCAGCAGCTACCGGACAGGGGGCCTCACAGATACGCAGTATTTT.

V is TRBV27 and J is TRBJ1-2; D not certain. Germline loops: CDR1 MNHEY, CDR2 SMNVEV (reference sequence). V lost 0 bases to trimming and J lost 4 bases, with 9 bases between them. This CDR3 has 14 residues. In DNA form, the CDR3 reads TGTGCCAGCAGTTTATCCCCAAGCTTCTATGGCTACACCTTC. Translating it yields CASSLSPSFYGYTF.

The CDR3 loop is CASSTGLKGTGELFF. The CDR3 coding sequence is TGTGCCAGCAGCACGGGTCTCAAGGGGACCGGGGAGCTGTTTTTT. The chain couples TRBV13 to TRBJ2-2, with D tentatively TRBD1 (5 bases). This CDR3 contains 15 residues. The V end was cut by 5 bases, the J end by 5 bases, with 15 bases between. Germline values: CDR1 PRHDT, CDR2 FYEKMQ (reference sequence).

V usage is TRBV6-4 and J usage is TRBJ2-5; 7 bases align to TRBD1. This CDR3 spans 12 amino acids. Per the germline V gene, CDR1 is MRHNA and CDR2 is SNTAGT. Losses at the gene ends were 11 bases for V and 1 base for J; bases not matched to a gene: 4. CDR3 DNA: TGTGCCGGGGGACAGCCCCAAGAGACCCAGTACTTC. Residues: CAGGQPQETQYF.

This clone has a single count. V is TRBV21-1 and J is TRBJ1-6. TRBV21-1 is reported as a pseudogene. This CDR3 spans 14 amino acids. This chain's CDR3 is CASSNPVINSPLHF. CDR3 bases: TGTGCCAGCAGCAACCCCGTAATTAATTCACCCCTCCACTTT.